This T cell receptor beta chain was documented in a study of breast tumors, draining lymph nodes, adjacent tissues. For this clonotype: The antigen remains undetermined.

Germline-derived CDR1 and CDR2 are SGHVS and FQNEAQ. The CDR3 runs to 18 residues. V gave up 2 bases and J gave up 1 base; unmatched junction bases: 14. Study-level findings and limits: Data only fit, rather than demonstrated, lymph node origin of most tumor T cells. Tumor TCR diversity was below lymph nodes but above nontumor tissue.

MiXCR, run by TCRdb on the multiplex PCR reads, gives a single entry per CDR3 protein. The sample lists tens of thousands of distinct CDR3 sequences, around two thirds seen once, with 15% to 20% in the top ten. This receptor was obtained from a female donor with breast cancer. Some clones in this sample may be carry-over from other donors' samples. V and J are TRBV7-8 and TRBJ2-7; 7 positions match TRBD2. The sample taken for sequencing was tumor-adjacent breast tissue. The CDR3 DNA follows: TGTGCCAGCAGCTTAACCGGGAAGACTAGCAGAGGGTCCTACGAGCAGTACTTC. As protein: CASSLTGKTSRGSYEQYF.